The rows below give T cell receptor beta chains drawn from one sample of a study of cytomegalovirus exposure and HLA in healthy donors. Data came from immunoSEQ multiplex PCR; TCRdb stores just in-frame clones and leaves some out. The sample carries about 120,000 clones, around 96% recorded once. The sequencing input was PBMCs. The receptors shown here come from a man aged 18 to 30 in good health and CMV-seronegative. CDR3s include the opening cysteine and the closing phenylalanine or tryptophan. A D gene is named only where the DNA matches it firmly. Rows may omit the clone size; those that give it use once, few, many or a size class.

cdr3_nt | cdr3_aa | cdr3_length | j_call | clone_size | d_call | v_call
TGTGCCAGCACCTCGGGTTTCTATGGCTACACCTTC | CASTSGFYGYTF | 12 | TRBJ1-2 | . | . | TRBV28
TGTGCCAGCAGCCACCCCAGACAGGGCTCCACTGAAGCTTTCTTT | CASSHPRQGSTEAFF | 15 | TRBJ1-1 | . | TRBD1 | TRBV7-9
TGTGCCAGCCAGGACTGGGCCAAAAACATTCAGTACTTC | CASQDWAKNIQYF | 13 | TRBJ2-4 | . | . | TRBV6-6
TGTGCCAGCAGCATGACTAGCGGGAGGGTAGGGACCGGGGAGCTGTTTTTT | CASSMTSGRVGTGELFF | 17 | TRBJ2-2 | . | TRBD2 | TRBV7-3
TGTGCCAGCAGTGACATCAGGGGGGTGAGAACTGAAGCTTTCTTT | CASSDIRGVRTEAFF | 15 | TRBJ1-1 | . | TRBD1 | TRBV6-1
TGCGCCAGCCAGACTAGCGGGAGACGGAATGAGCAGTTCTTC | CASQTSGRRNEQFF | 14 | TRBJ2-1 | . | TRBD2 | TRBV5-1
TGTGCCAGCAGTTTAGCCGGGACAGGGTTCACTGAAGCTTTCTTT | CASSLAGTGFTEAFF | 15 | TRBJ1-1 | . | TRBD1 | TRBV27
TGTGCCAGCAGCGTAGAATCGGGATTCTATGGCTACACCTTC | CASSVESGFYGYTF | 14 | TRBJ1-2 | . | . | TRBV9
TGTGCCAGCAGTCCCCGGGTAGGGAGCTCTGGAAACACCATATATTTT | CASSPRVGSSGNTIYF | 16 | TRBJ1-3 | . | . | TRBV7-9
TGTGCCAGCAGCTTCGGAACGACAGGGAGCATGAACACTGAAGCTTTCTTT | CASSFGTTGSMNTEAFF | 17 | TRBJ1-1 | . | TRBD1 | TRBV7-9
TGTGCCAGCAGCTTAGGGCTAGCGGGGAACAATGAGCAGTTCTTC | CASSLGLAGNNEQFF | 15 | TRBJ2-1 | once | TRBD2 | TRBV7-3
TGTGCCAGCAGTCCCCCGGGACTGGCTAATGAAAAACTGTTTTTT | CASSPPGLANEKLFF | 15 | TRBJ1-4 | . | . | TRBV28
TGCGCCAGCAGCGCAGGTACTTCTGGGGCCAACGTCCTGACTTTC | CASSAGTSGANVLTF | 15 | TRBJ2-6 | . | . | TRBV5-1
TGTGCCAGCAGCTTAGTAAGGGGCGGAAATCAGCCCCAGCATTTT | CASSLVRGGNQPQHF | 15 | TRBJ1-5 | once | . | TRBV7-2
TGTGCCAGCAGTTCTCGGACAGGGCCTTTAAGTTCCGAGCAGTACTTC | CASSSRTGPLSSEQYF | 16 | TRBJ2-7 | . | TRBD1 | TRBV28
TGTGCCAGCAGCTTGGTCCGGGGTAGCACAGATACGCAGTATTTT | CASSLVRGSTDTQYF | 15 | TRBJ2-3 | . | . | TRBV5-6
TGTGCCAGCAGCTTAGGTCGGAACACCGGGGAGCTGTTTTTT | CASSLGRNTGELFF | 14 | TRBJ2-2 | . | . | TRBV7-7
TGCGCCAGCAGCTCAACAGGGGTGAGCGGAAACACCATATATTTT | CASSSTGVSGNTIYF | 15 | TRBJ1-3 | . | TRBD1 | TRBV5-1
TGTGCCAGCAGCCCGGGGTATAGCACAGATACGCAGTATTTT | CASSPGYSTDTQYF | 14 | TRBJ2-3 | . | . | TRBV9
TGTGCCAGCAGCCGACCCCAGGGCGGCCAGTACTTC | CASSRPQGGQYF | 12 | TRBJ2-5 | . | . | TRBV7-9
TGCGCCAGCACCACTACAGGGGTGAGGACTGAAGCTTTCTTT | CASTTTGVRTEAFF | 14 | TRBJ1-1 | . | TRBD1 | TRBV4-1
TGTGCCAGCAGCGTATTCGGGGACAACAATGAGCAGTTCTTC | CASSVFGDNNEQFF | 14 | TRBJ2-1 | . | . | TRBV9
TGTGCCAGCAGCTTTTATGGCGGTAGCACAGATACGCAGTATTTT | CASSFYGGSTDTQYF | 15 | TRBJ2-3 | . | . | TRBV5-4
TGTGCCAGCAAGGTGGGACAGGGCCTCACAGATACGCAGTATTTT | CASKVGQGLTDTQYF | 15 | TRBJ2-3 | . | TRBD1 | TRBV2